This is a list of T cell receptor beta chains from one sample in a study of cytomegalovirus exposure and HLA in healthy donors. Libraries were prepared by immunoSEQ multiplex PCR; TCRdb keeps only in-frame clonotypes and omits some of them. The sample consists of approximately 160,000 clones, 65% to 85% of them appearing once. The sequencing sample was made of PBMCs. All receptors come from a middle-aged woman in good health and CMV-seropositive. Both conserved end residues are part of each CDR3. Each record gives: clone size, V gene, D gene, J gene, CDR3 protein, CDR3 DNA. The D gene is left open where the match is weak. Expanded clones are given a class, and other clones once, few, many or no size at all.

few	TRBV7-2	TRBD1	TRBJ1-2	CASSLAPGQDYGYTF	TGTGCCAGCAGCTTAGCCCCCGGACAGGACTATGGCTACACCTTC
NA	TRBV7-2	TRBD2	TRBJ2-1	CASSPGAGGLHEQFF	TGTGCCAGCAGCCCAGGGGCGGGGGGGCTCCATGAGCAGTTCTTC
NA	TRBV6-5	TRBD2	TRBJ2-5	CASRLAGAIQETQYF	TGTGCCAGCAGACTAGCGGGGGCGATTCAAGAGACCCAGTACTTC
NA	TRBV7-9	NA	TRBJ2-1	CASSLDEGREQFF	TGTGCCAGCAGCTTAGACGAGGGCCGTGAGCAGTTCTTC
NA	TRBV14	NA	TRBJ2-1	CASSQEGRYNEQFF	TGTGCCAGCAGCCAAGAGGGGAGATACAATGAGCAGTTCTTC
NA	TRBV4-3	TRBD1	TRBJ2-6	CASTKLRNPDRFYSGANVLTF	TGCGCCAGCACAAAACTCCGAAACCCGGACAGGTTTTACTCTGGGGCCAACGTCCTGACTTTC
NA	TRBV27	TRBD2	TRBJ2-3	CASFLGLAGKSSTDTQYF	TGTGCCAGCTTTTTAGGGCTAGCGGGGAAATCTAGCACAGATACGCAGTATTTT
few	TRBV5-6	TRBD2	TRBJ2-2	CASSSGLAGEVGELFF	TGTGCCAGCAGTTCGGGACTAGCGGGGGAGGTCGGGGAGCTGTTTTTT
few	TRBV5-4	TRBD1	TRBJ1-1	CASSPGQVLGPTEAFF	TGTGCCAGCAGCCCGGGACAGGTCCTAGGCCCCACTGAAGCTTTCTTT
NA	TRBV5-4	NA	TRBJ1-2	CASSLGRGYYGYTF	TGTGCCAGCAGCTTGGGGCGGGGTTACTATGGCTACACCTTC
few	TRBV19	TRBD1	TRBJ1-5	CASSIPTGAMSGQPQHF	TGTGCCAGTAGTATCCCGACAGGGGCCATGTCGGGTCAGCCCCAGCATTTT
NA	TRBV11-3	TRBD2	TRBJ2-5	CASSPGSGGQETQYF	TGTGCCAGCAGCCCTGGAAGCGGGGGACAAGAGACCCAGTACTTC
once	TRBV30	TRBD2	TRBJ2-3	CARALAGADTQYF	TGTGCCAGAGCCCTAGCGGGGGCAGATACGCAGTATTTT
NA	TRBV7-9	TRBD2	TRBJ2-1	CASSLFGGSSYNEQFF	TGTGCCAGCAGCCTTTTCGGGGGGAGCTCCTACAATGAGCAGTTCTTC
NA	TRBV18	TRBD1	TRBJ2-2	CASSPITGGTGELFF	TGTGCCAGCTCACCGATCACAGGGGGCACCGGGGAGCTGTTTTTT
NA	TRBV13	NA	TRBJ2-7	CASSLTTSKSSYEQYF	TGTGCCAGCAGCCTCACGACTTCTAAAAGCTCCTACGAGCAGTACTTC
NA	TRBV9	TRBD1	TRBJ1-2	CASSYDRDYGYTF	TGTGCCAGCAGCTACGACAGGGACTATGGCTACACCTTC
NA	TRBV6-6	TRBD1	TRBJ1-1	CASSSGQGSAPEAFF	TGTGCCAGCAGTTCTGGACAGGGTAGTGCTCCTGAAGCTTTCTTT
NA	TRBV2	NA	TRBJ1-2	CGWVPTGLEYGYTF	TGTGGTTGGGTTCCGACAGGTCTAGAATATGGCTACACCTTC
few	TRBV5-6	TRBD2	TRBJ2-3	CASSSGLARNTQYF	TGTGCCAGCAGCTCGGGACTAGCGAGGAATACGCAGTATTTT
NA	TRBV18	NA	TRBJ2-7	CASSSVEGSYEQYF	TGTGCCAGCTCAAGCGTAGAGGGCTCCTACGAGCAGTACTTC
NA	TRBV18	TRBD1	TRBJ1-1	CASSPDRGGAFF	TGTGCCAGCTCACCGGACAGGGGAGGGGCTTTCTTT
NA	TRBV7-7	TRBD1	TRBJ2-5	CASSGRDRGQETQYF	TGTGCCAGCAGCGGCCGGGACAGGGGGCAAGAGACCCAGTACTTC
NA	TRBV28	NA	TRBJ1-6	CASSFRGSPLHF	TGTGCCAGCAGTTTCCGAGGATCACCCCTCCACTTT
once	TRBV27	NA	TRBJ2-7	CASSFDSVSYEQYF	TGTGCCAGCAGTTTTGATTCCGTCTCCTACGAGCAGTACTTC
NA	TRBV30	TRBD1	TRBJ1-1	CAWMASTGADTEAFF	TGTGCCTGGATGGCCTCAACAGGGGCGGACACTGAAGCTTTCTTT
NA	TRBV11-3	NA	TRBJ2-3	CASGRGGDTDTQYF	TGTGCCAGCGGCCGGGGAGGAGACACAGATACGCAGTATTTT
few	TRBV6-1	TRBD1	TRBJ2-7	CASSGGGGGYEQYF	TGTGCCAGCAGTGGAGGGGGCGGCGGCTACGAGCAGTACTTC
NA	TRBV12-5	NA	TRBJ1-1	CASGLPGSPAFF	TGTGCTAGTGGCCTTCCCGGGTCCCCTGCTTTCTTT
NA	TRBV5-1	TRBD1	TRBJ2-5	CASRYAYRGSQETQYF	TGCGCCAGCAGATATGCCTACAGGGGGTCTCAAGAGACCCAGTACTTC
NA	TRBV5-4	NA	TRBJ1-4	CASSLDREKLFF	TGTGCCAGCAGCTTGGACAGGGAAAAACTGTTTTTT
NA	TRBV2	TRBD2	TRBJ2-1	CASTGLAVNNEQFF	TGTGCCAGCACGGGACTAGCGGTTAACAATGAGCAGTTCTTC
NA	TRBV4-2	NA	TRBJ2-1	CASSQENLSNEQFF	TGTGCCAGCAGCCAAGAGAACTTATCGAATGAGCAGTTCTTC
NA	TRBV23-1	NA	TRBJ2-7	CASSQSIAGDSYEQYF	TGCGCCAGCAGTCAATCAATAGCAGGGGACTCCTACGAGCAGTACTTC
NA	TRBV6-6	TRBD1	TRBJ1-1	CASSDPTGMNTEAFF	TGTGCCAGCAGTGACCCGACAGGGATGAACACTGAAGCTTTCTTT
NA	TRBV29-1	TRBD2	TRBJ2-2	CSVVGRERGDTGELFF	TGCAGCGTTGTGGGGCGGGAGAGGGGAGACACCGGGGAGCTGTTTTTT
medium-sized	TRBV2	NA	TRBJ1-1	CASRGNTEAFF	TGTGCCAGCCGAGGAAACACTGAAGCTTTCTTT
NA	TRBV5-4	TRBD2	TRBJ2-1	CASSLLAGSLTSEQFF	TGTGCCAGCAGCTTACTAGCGGGGAGCTTAACTAGTGAGCAGTTCTTC
NA	TRBV19	NA	TRBJ2-7	CASGPPSAPYEQYF	TGTGCCAGTGGCCCTCCTAGCGCACCCTACGAGCAGTACTTC
few	TRBV7-9	NA	TRBJ2-3	CASSRMGGDTQYF	TGTGCCAGCAGCCGGATGGGAGGAGATACGCAGTATTTT